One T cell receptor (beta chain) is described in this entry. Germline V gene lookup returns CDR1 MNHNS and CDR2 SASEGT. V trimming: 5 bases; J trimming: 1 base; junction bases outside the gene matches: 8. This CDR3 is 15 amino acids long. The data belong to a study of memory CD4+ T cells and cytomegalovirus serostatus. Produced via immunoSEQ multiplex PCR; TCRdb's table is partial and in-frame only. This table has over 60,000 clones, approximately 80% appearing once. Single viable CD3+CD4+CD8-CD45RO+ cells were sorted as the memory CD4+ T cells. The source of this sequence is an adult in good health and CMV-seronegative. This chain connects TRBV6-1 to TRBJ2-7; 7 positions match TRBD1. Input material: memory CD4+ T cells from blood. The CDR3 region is CASSLAGGPSYEQYF. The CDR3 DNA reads TGTGCCAGCAGTCTAGCAGGGGGTCCATCCTACGAGCAGTACTTC.